Below, 30 T cell receptor beta chains from the same sample are listed, as sequenced in a study of shared clonotypes between healthy human individuals. Assay: immunoSEQ multiplex PCR; the TCRdb copy retains only in-frame clones and omits some. The profile shows roughly 1,600,000 clones, around 98.5% of them singletons. The sequencing input was naive CD4+ T cells sorted from blood. The subset was: CD45RA+ positively selected. These receptors originate from a man aged 25 to 40 in good health.

The rearrangement links TRBV15 to TRBJ2-2, with 11 bases aligning to TRBD2. CDR1 LNHNV and CDR2 YYDKDF come from the germline V gene (reference sequence). This CDR3 comprises 17 residues. Germline trimming cut 6 bases from V and 5 bases from J; bases unmatched to any gene: 11. In nucleotides, the CDR3 is TGTGCCACCAGAACAGAACTAGCGGGAGTGTTTACCGGGGAGCTGTTTTTT. Translated: CATRTELAGVFTGELFF.

The V and J genes are TRBV18 and TRBJ2-2; TRBD1 matches at 7 bases. The V segment lost 8 bases and the J segment 4 bases; nucleotides outside the gene matches: 13. Germline CDR1 KGHSH, CDR2 LQKENI. The CDR3 sequence is 16 residues long. The CDR3 protein is CASALGTDKSTGELFF. In nucleotides, the CDR3 is TGTGCCAGCGCCCTAGGGACAGATAAGAGCACCGGGGAGCTGTTTTTT. The full variable domain, completed using reference TRBV18 and TRBJ2-2, is NAGVMQNPRHLVRRRGQEARLRCSPMKGHSHVYWYRQLPEEGLKFMVYLQKENIIDESGMPKERFSAEFPKEGPSILRIQQVVRGDSAAYFCASALGTDKSTGELFFGEGSRLTVL.

The chain joins TRBV5-5 to TRBJ2-5, with 16 bases matching TRBD2. The CDR3 totals 17 residues. Germline CDR1 SGHKS, CDR2 YYEKEE (reference sequence). V trimming: 4 bases; J trimming: 6 bases; junction bases outside the gene matches: 9. The chain's CDR3 is CASSRLSGLAGGKTQYF. DNA for the CDR3: TGTGCCAGCAGCAGACTTTCGGGACTAGCGGGAGGGAAGACCCAGTACTTC.

V is TRBV2 and J is TRBJ2-2; D not resolved. Germline lookup yields CDR1 SNHLY and CDR2 FYNNEI. V lost 0 bases, J lost 4 bases, and 15 bases lay in between. This CDR3 comprises 17 residues. CDR3 bases: TGTGCCAGCAGTGAAGCGCGGCTGGCGGAGCCCACCGGGGAGCTGTTTTTT. This encodes CASSEARLAEPTGELFF.

The chain employs TRBV14 and TRBJ1-5; D gene unclear. CDR3 length: 13 residues. CDR1 and CDR2 (germline): SGHDN, FVKESK. V was pared by 4 bases and J by 3 bases, with 7 bases between. For the CDR3, the DNA is TGTGCCAGCAGCCCCGACCTCAATCAGCCCCAGCATTTT. This translates into CASSPDLNQPQHF.

This clone was detected only once. The chain couples TRBV4-1 to TRBJ1-1, with no clear D. V was shortened by 1 base and J by 1 base, with 13 bases between the two germline ends. The CDR3 totals 16 residues. Germline V lookup: CDR1 MGHRA, CDR2 YSYEKL. This chain's CDR3 is CASSQGAKVGNTEAFF. DNA for the CDR3: TGCGCCAGCAGCCAAGGGGCAAAGGTGGGGAACACTGAAGCTTTCTTT.

V is TRBV29-1 and J is TRBJ2-2; a weak D match, TRBD1 (6 bases). There are 14 residues in the CDR3. The V and J ends lost 7 bases and 2 bases respectively, with 14 bases between them. Germline V CDR1 and CDR2: SQVTM, ANQGSEA. The CDR3 loop reads CSGLIQGNTGELFF. The CDR3 DNA is TGCAGCGGCCTGATACAGGGAAACACCGGGGAGCTGTTTTTT.

This clone was seen once. The V gene is TRBV6-4, the J gene TRBJ2-2, with TRBD2 matching over 7 bases. The CDR3 is 16 amino acids. CDR1 and CDR2 (germline): MRHNA, SNTAGT. The junction had 4 bases not matched to a gene; V was cut back by 2 bases and J by 1 base. In DNA form, the CDR3 reads TGTGCCAGCAGTGACGGGGCTAGCGGGAACACCGGGGAGCTGTTTTTT. This sequence encodes CASSDGASGNTGELFF.

The chain has TRBV16 and TRBJ1-2; the D is unclear. V was clipped by 1 base and J by 2 bases, with 20 bases between them. The germline V gene has CDR1 KGHSY and CDR2 FQNENV. This CDR3 contains 18 residues. CDR3 nucleotides: TGTGCCAGCAGCCAATATTGGTTATTGCAGGAAGGGAACTATGGCTACACCTTC. Protein: CASSQYWLLQEGNYGYTF.

The chain recombines TRBV6-4 with TRBJ2-2; D is ambiguous. Germline values: CDR1 MRHNA, CDR2 SNTAGT. The ends were cut back, 8 bases at V and 8 bases at J, with 18 bases in the middle. The CDR3 is 14 residues long. CDR3 sequence: CASSRSPVLGELFF. The CDR3 region has the DNA TGTGCCAGCTCCAGGAGCCCCGTACTGGGGGAGCTGTTTTTT.

The chain has TRBV25-1 and TRBJ2-5; D unresolved. The CDR3 extends over 13 amino acids. CDR1 MGHDK and CDR2 SYGVNS come from the germline V gene. V was cut by 3 bases and J by 2 bases, with 7 bases left in between. The CDR3 coding sequence is TGTGCCAGCAGTGACCGAGTACAAGAGACCCAGTACTTC. Encoded protein: CASSDRVQETQYF.

This chain joins TRBV20-1 and TRBJ1-1, with TRBD1 as a possible D gene (5 bases). CDR1 is DFQATT and CDR2 is SNEGSKA in the germline V gene (reference sequence). This CDR3 region has 11 residues. V was trimmed by 5 bases and J by 8 bases, leaving 12 bases between them. This CDR3 reads CSAPFWTEAFF. In nucleotides, the CDR3 is TGCAGTGCTCCCTTCTGGACAGAAGCTTTCTTT.

The table lists this clone with a count of one. The CDR3 DNA reads TGTGCCAGCAGGACCAGGAACACAGATACGCAGTATTTT. Its protein product is CASRTRNTDTQYF. The chain couples TRBV2 to TRBJ2-3, with unresolved D. This CDR3 is 13 amino acids long. Per germline, CDR1 SNHLY and CDR2 FYNNEI. V gave up 6 bases and J gave up 2 bases, with 9 bases separating them. The whole variable domain, remainder taken from reference TRBV2 and TRBJ2-3, is EPEVTQTPSHQVTQMGQEVILRCVPISNHLYFYWYRQILGQKVEFLVSFYNNEISEKSEIFDDQFSVERPDGSNFTLKIRSTKLEDSAMYFCASRTRNTDTQYFGPGTRLTVL.

The chain uses TRBV5-1 and TRBJ2-7, with TRBD1 as a possible D gene (5 bases). The CDR3 consists of 15 residues. Between the trimmed V and J ends, which lost 4 bases and 0 bases, there was a span of 14 bases. The germline V gene has CDR1 SGHRS and CDR2 YFSETQ. The CDR3 sequence is CASSPDSTSSYEQYF. DNA of the CDR3: TGCGCCAGCAGCCCCGACAGCACAAGCTCCTACGAGCAGTACTTC.

In DNA, the CDR3 is TGTGCCAGCAGTTCGTTGACCTCCCCTCAGCCCCAGCATTTT. The encoded protein is CASSSLTSPQPQHF. The chain combines TRBV28 with TRBJ1-5; D is uncertain. Trimming removed 4 bases from V and 6 bases from J, with 13 bases in between. The V gene's germline CDR1 is MDHEN and CDR2 SYDVKM. The CDR3 extends over 14 amino acids.

This chain's CDR3 is CASSFREQNIQYF. CDR3 nucleotide sequence: TGTGCCAGCAGCTTCCGGGAGCAAAACATTCAGTACTTC. The gene calls are TRBV7-2 and TRBJ2-4; D is perhaps TRBD2 (6 bases). Germline assignment: CDR1 SGHTA and CDR2 FQGNSA. CDR3 length equals 13 residues. The germline V and J ends were trimmed by 3 bases and 5 bases, with 8 bases remaining between them.

The chain links TRBV1 to TRBJ2-7; the table's D call, TRBD2, has no DNA check behind it. TRBV1 is annotated as a pseudogene. CDR3 length equals 20 residues. The CDR3 nucleotides read TGCACCAGCAGCCAAGATAGGGGGACTAGCGGGGCTTTAGGTGTCCACGAGCAGTACTTC. As protein: CTSSQDRGTSGALGVHEQYF.

The V and J genes are TRBV5-1 and TRBJ2-7; 7 bases agree with TRBD2. Unmatched junction bases numbered 5, after V lost 0 bases and J lost 2 bases. CDR3 length: 15 residues. Germline V lookup: CDR1 SGHRS, CDR2 YFSETQ. The CDR3: CASSLDSGTTYEQYF. The CDR3 bases are TGCGCCAGCAGCTTGGACAGCGGGACGACCTACGAGCAGTACTTC.

The chain couples TRBV28 to TRBJ2-3; 12 nucleotides agree with TRBD2. Germline trimming cut 6 bases from V and 5 bases from J; bases unmatched to any gene: 6. Germline V CDR1 and CDR2: MDHEN, SYDVKM. CDR3 size: 15 residues. The CDR3 region is CASSRLAGAGDTQYF. The CDR3 DNA reads TGTGCCAGCAGCAGACTAGCGGGAGCGGGAGATACGCAGTATTTT.

V usage is TRBV5-1 and J usage is TRBJ2-5, with D hard to call. The germline CDR1 and CDR2 sequences are SGHRS and YFSETQ. V was clipped by 0 bases and J by 5 bases, with 20 bases between them. This CDR3 has 17 amino acids. CDR3 sequence reads: CASSLGGGRPPRETQYF. The CDR3 DNA follows: TGCGCCAGCAGCTTGGGAGGTGGGCGACCCCCCCGGGAGACCCAGTACTTC.

In regard to this clone: The same CDR3 arises from other DNA sequences in this sample as well. The V and J genes are TRBV18 and TRBJ2-5; D not resolved. CDR3 size: 13 residues. Trimming removed 2 bases at V and 2 bases at J, with 6 bases between. Germline-derived CDR1 and CDR2 are KGHSH and LQKENI. The CDR3 is CASSPIRQETQYF. In DNA form, the CDR3 reads TGTGCCAGCTCACCAATCAGGCAAGAGACCCAGTACTTC.

The chain joins TRBV5-1 to TRBJ2-3; 8 positions match TRBD2. Germline CDR1 and CDR2: SGHRS and YFSETQ. This CDR3 is built from 18 residues. V gave up 0 bases and J gave up 0 bases; unmatched junction bases: 9. Here the CDR3 DNA reads TGCGCCAGCAGCTTGGTTGCGGGAGGAGAGCCTAGCACAGATACGCAGTATTTT. Amino acid sequence: CASSLVAGGEPSTDTQYF.

The chain recombines TRBV15 with TRBJ2-7; 7 positions match TRBD2. Per germline, CDR1 LNHNV and CDR2 YYDKDF (reference sequence). The CDR3 contains 15 residues. V gave up 5 bases and J gave up 5 bases; unmatched junction bases: 12. CDR3 loop: CATSRGRESQNEQYF. The DNA for the CDR3 is TGTGCCACCAGCCGAGGGCGGGAGTCTCAAAACGAGCAGTACTTC.

V and J are TRBV7-2 and TRBJ2-6; D unresolved. Germline CDR1 and CDR2: SGHTA and FQGNSA. This CDR3 is built from 16 residues. The V gene lost 1 base and the J gene lost 3 bases, with 10 bases spanning the gap. CDR3 region: CASSLGPGYGANVLTF. CDR3 bases: TGTGCCAGCAGCTTAGGACCGGGTTATGGGGCCAACGTCCTGACTTTC.

The chain's CDR3 is CASSLPESSYEQYF. DNA of the CDR3: TGTGCCAGCAGCTTGCCTGAAAGCTCCTACGAGCAGTACTTC. This chain connects TRBV5-4 to TRBJ2-7; D gene ambiguous. The V gene lost 1 base and the J gene lost 0 bases, with 8 bases spanning the gap. The germline V gene encodes CDR1 SGHNT and CDR2 YYREEE (reference sequence). This CDR3 has 14 amino acids.

This clone was counted a single time. V and J are TRBV5-1 and TRBJ1-1; D not resolved. The CDR3 is made up of 13 amino acids. Germline V lookup: CDR1 SGHRS, CDR2 YFSETQ. V was clipped by 4 bases and J by 2 bases, with 9 bases between them. The CDR3 is CASSPTFNTEAFF. The CDR3 nucleotides are TGCGCCAGCAGCCCTACCTTCAACACTGAAGCTTTCTTT.

The V and J genes are TRBV5-1 and TRBJ2-3, with 12 bases lining up with TRBD1. CDR1 and CDR2 (germline): SGHRS, YFSETQ. The CDR3 runs 18 residues. V was pared by 2 bases and J by 0 bases, with 7 bases of the junction left unmatched. The CDR3 sequence is CASSFGTGGSSSTDTQYF. CDR3 bases: TGCGCCAGCAGCTTCGGGACAGGGGGCTCCTCGAGCACAGATACGCAGTATTTT.

The V call is TRBV14, the J call TRBJ1-1, with D tentatively TRBD1 (5 bases). This CDR3 is built from 17 residues. Germline CDR1 SGHDN, CDR2 FVKESK. V lost 0 bases and J 10 bases, leaving 24 bases between the germline ends. In DNA form, the CDR3 reads TGTGCCAGCAGCCAAGAAGCCGCGCCGGGACCGGCATTCGGAGCTTTCTTT. As protein: CASSQEAAPGPAFGAFF. The full variable domain, completed using reference TRBV14 and TRBJ1-1, is EAGVTQFPSHSVIEKGQTVTLRCDPISGHDNLYWYRRVMGKEIKFLLHFVKESKQDESGMPNNRFLAERTGGTYSTLKVQPAELEDSGVYFCASSQEAAPGPAFGAFFGQGTRLTVV.

This clone showed up just once. The V gene is TRBV19, the J gene TRBJ1-1; maybe TRBD1 (5 bases). V lost 9 bases, J lost 0 bases, and 17 bases lay in between. Germline CDR1 and CDR2: LNHDA and SQIVND (reference sequence). The CDR3 sequence is 15 residues long. In nucleotides, the CDR3 is TGTGCCAGCCGAACCCAGACAGCCATGAACACTGAAGCTTTCTTT. It specifies CASRTQTAMNTEAFF. Full variable domain (rest looked up from reference TRBV19 and TRBJ1-1): DGGITQSPKYLFRKEGQNVTLSCEQNLNHDAMYWYRQDPGQGLRLIYYSQIVNDFQKGDIAEGYSVSREKKESFPLTVTSAQKNPTAFYLCASRTQTAMNTEAFFGQGTRLTVV.

The chain has TRBV5-6 and TRBJ1-2; the D gene is possibly TRBD1 (6 bases). Per germline, CDR1 SGHDT and CDR2 YYEEEE. The CDR3 runs 14 residues. V gave up 3 bases and J gave up 8 bases, with 17 bases separating them. The CDR3: CASSWMAGVKGYTF. CDR3 DNA sequence: TGTGCCAGCAGCTGGATGGCAGGGGTGAAGGGCTACACCTTC.